This T cell receptor (beta chain) was recorded in a study of T cell responses to AZD1222 COVID-19 vaccine. Findings and limits, study-wide: Spike-wide coverage was observed for vaccine-associated CD4 TCRs, with dominant responses at 160-218 and 743-854. Scientists sampled the repertoires only once the peak T cell response had passed. Compared with day 0, the breadth and depth of the Spike-specific TCR repertoire rose significantly after two doses of AZD1222. The donor group comprised mostly white British people and more females; the analysis possibly underestimated clonal diversity.

CDR3 length: 14 amino acids. The V segment lost 6 bases and the J segment 0 bases; nucleotides outside the gene matches: 5. Looked up from germline, CDR1 is GTSNPN and CDR2 is SVGIG (reference sequence). Turning to this clone: Its antigen is still unknown.

Clones were sequenced by immunoSEQ multiplex PCR, and TCRdb holds only the in-frame ones, with some missing. The table shows approximately 160,000 clones, with approximately 90% occurring only once. This TCR was sampled from an adult in good health. Material: peripheral blood, obtained on day 0 of AZD1222 vaccination. The V and J genes are TRBV30 and TRBJ2-7; TRBD1 aligns across 10 bases. CDR3 region: CACTWTGGSYEQYF. The CDR3 DNA sequence: TGTGCCTGCACCTGGACAGGGGGCTCCTACGAGCAGTACTTC.